This is a list of T cell receptor beta chains from one sample in a study of cytotoxic CD8 clonotypes in ibrutinib-treated CLL. Libraries were prepared by immunoSEQ multiplex PCR; TCRdb keeps only in-frame clonotypes and omits some of them. The sample lists approximately 300,000 clones, roughly 85% occurring once. The material sequenced was PBMCs, taken before ibrutinib treatment. The receptors come from a human donor with chronic lymphocytic leukemia. Both conserved end residues are trimmed from each CDR3. The D gene is left open where the match is weak. Clone size is given for some rows only: seen once, a few or many times, or a class if the clone is expanded.

d_call v_call clone_size cdr3_aa
- TRBV5-1 - ASSLVPGDGYT
TRBD1 TRBV10-3 - AIIIQGEAF
TRBD1 TRBV25-1 - ASSDSTGGGEKLF
- TRBV27 - ASSLLGSTDTQY
TRBD1 TRBV10-3 - AISGGGTGNSEQY
TRBD2 TRBV6-1 once ASGISSGLNNEQF
- TRBV4-2 - ASSQDSGIGEKLF
- TRBV5-4 - ASTGRGGGGYT
- TRBV7-6 few ASSLGTNWDTEAF
- TRBV27 - ASSSTGHEQY